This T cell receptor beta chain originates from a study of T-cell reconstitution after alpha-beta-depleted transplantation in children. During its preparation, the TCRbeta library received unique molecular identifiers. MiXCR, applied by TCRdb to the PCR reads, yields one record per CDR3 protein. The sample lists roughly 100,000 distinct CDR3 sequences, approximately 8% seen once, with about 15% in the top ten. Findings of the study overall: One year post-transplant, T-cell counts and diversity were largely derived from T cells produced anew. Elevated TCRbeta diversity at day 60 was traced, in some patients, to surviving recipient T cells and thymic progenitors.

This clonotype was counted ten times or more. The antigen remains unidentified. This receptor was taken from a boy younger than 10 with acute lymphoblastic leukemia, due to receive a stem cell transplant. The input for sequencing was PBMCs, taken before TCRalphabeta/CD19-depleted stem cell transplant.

The CDR3 coding sequence is TGCGCCAGCAGCTTGGGGGGGACAAACACAGATACGCAGTATTTT. Protein product: CASSLGGTNTDTQYF. The rearrangement joins TRBV5-1 to TRBJ2-3; D is perhaps TRBD1 (6 bases). The length of the CDR3 is 15 residues. Germline CDR1 SGHRS, CDR2 YFSETQ. Trimming left V 0 bases short and J 2 bases short, with 10 bases between.